A selection of T cell receptor beta chains follows, all from one sample in a study of blood T cell repertoires in COVID-19. This table comes from immunoSEQ multiplex PCR, and its TCRdb copy is limited to in-frame clones, with some not included. The sample yields 250,000 to 350,000 clones, around nine tenths seen once. The specimen sequenced was peripheral blood. Every receptor here comes from a woman aged 40 to 49 who had recovered from COVID-19. Both conserved end residues are part of each CDR3. Fields, in order: clone size, J gene, V gene, D gene, CDR3 DNA, CDR3 protein. D genes are given only for firm matches. Part of the rows lack a size; the others show once, few, many or a class for expanded clones.

clone size: .
J gene: TRBJ2-3
V gene: TRBV21-1
D gene: .
CDR3 DNA: TGTGCCAGCAGCAAAAACTGGCGGGAGGGCCAACTTGCCACAGATACGCAGTATTTT
CDR3 protein: CASSKNWREGQLATDTQYF

clone size: .
J gene: TRBJ2-7
V gene: TRBV27
D gene: .
CDR3 DNA: TGTGCCAGCAGACCGACATACTCCTACGAGCAGTACTTC
CDR3 protein: CASRPTYSYEQYF

clone size: .
J gene: TRBJ2-7
V gene: TRBV5-1
D gene: .
CDR3 DNA: TGCGCCAGCAGCTTGGCTATCGCCTACGAGCAGTACTTC
CDR3 protein: CASSLAIAYEQYF

clone size: .
J gene: TRBJ2-1
V gene: TRBV2
D gene: .
CDR3 DNA: TGTGCCAGCAGTGAAGTTTCCCCCAACATACAGTTCTTC
CDR3 protein: CASSEVSPNIQFF

clone size: .
J gene: TRBJ1-1
V gene: TRBV18
D gene: .
CDR3 DNA: TGTGCCAGCTCTCCGGGGTCGAACACTGAAGCTTTCTTT
CDR3 protein: CASSPGSNTEAFF

clone size: .
J gene: TRBJ2-3
V gene: TRBV29-1
D gene: .
CDR3 DNA: TGCAGCGCCGGAGACGGCGGCCCTAGCACAGATACGCAGTATTTT
CDR3 protein: CSAGDGGPSTDTQYF

clone size: medium-sized
J gene: TRBJ1-4
V gene: TRBV27
D gene: .
CDR3 DNA: TGTGCCAGCAGACTCACAGGGAGTGCAACTAATGAAAAACTGTTTTTT
CDR3 protein: CASRLTGSATNEKLFF

clone size: .
J gene: TRBJ2-3
V gene: TRBV6-1
D gene: .
CDR3 DNA: TGTGCCAGCAGTGAATGGAGGGATACGCAGTATTTT
CDR3 protein: CASSEWRDTQYF

clone size: .
J gene: TRBJ2-2
V gene: TRBV6-5
D gene: .
CDR3 DNA: TGTGCCAGCAGTTACATGGAGGGTCCCGGCGGGGAGCTGTTTTTT
CDR3 protein: CASSYMEGPGGELFF

clone size: .
J gene: TRBJ2-7
V gene: TRBV5-1
D gene: .
CDR3 DNA: TGCGCCAGCAGCAACACGGACGGGACCTACGAGCAGTACTTC
CDR3 protein: CASSNTDGTYEQYF

clone size: .
J gene: TRBJ2-2
V gene: TRBV19
D gene: .
CDR3 DNA: TGTGCCAGTAGTTCCGGAGGCAGGGGCTACACCGGGGAGCTGTTTTTT
CDR3 protein: CASSSGGRGYTGELFF

clone size: .
J gene: TRBJ1-1
V gene: TRBV7-9
D gene: .
CDR3 DNA: TGTGCCAGCAGCATACAGGCAGAGAACACTGAAGCTTTCTTT
CDR3 protein: CASSIQAENTEAFF

clone size: .
J gene: TRBJ1-2
V gene: TRBV7-2
D gene: TRBD1
CDR3 DNA: TGTGCCAGCAGCTTACCCGGGACAGGGGGCTACTATGGCTACACCTTC
CDR3 protein: CASSLPGTGGYYGYTF

clone size: once
J gene: TRBJ2-3
V gene: TRBV12-3/TRBV12-4
D gene: .
CDR3 DNA: TGTGCCAGCACGCGGGGCATAGTAGATACGCAGTATTTT
CDR3 protein: CASTRGIVDTQYF

clone size: .
J gene: TRBJ2-7
V gene: TRBV27
D gene: .
CDR3 DNA: TGTGCCAGCAGTTTATCGATTTCGCGGGGCGAGCAGTACTTC
CDR3 protein: CASSLSISRGEQYF

clone size: .
J gene: TRBJ2-5
V gene: TRBV7-9
D gene: TRBD1
CDR3 DNA: TGTGCCAGCAGCGAACGGACAGGGGTCGGCCAAGAGACCCAGTACTTC
CDR3 protein: CASSERTGVGQETQYF

clone size: .
J gene: TRBJ2-7
V gene: TRBV7-6
D gene: .
CDR3 DNA: TGTGCCAGCAGCCTACAACAGGGGAGCGGGTCCTCCTACGAGCAGTACTTC
CDR3 protein: CASSLQQGSGSSYEQYF

clone size: once
J gene: TRBJ2-3
V gene: TRBV20-1
D gene: TRBD1
CDR3 DNA: TGCAGTGCTAGTGGGGCAGGGGGCGCTGAGTGGGATACGCAGTATTTT
CDR3 protein: CSASGAGGAEWDTQYF

clone size: once
J gene: TRBJ1-1
V gene: TRBV27
D gene: TRBD1
CDR3 DNA: TGTGCCAGCAGCACGGGGACAGCCAACACTGAAGCTTTCTTT
CDR3 protein: CASSTGTANTEAFF

clone size: once
J gene: TRBJ1-5
V gene: TRBV19
D gene: TRBD1
CDR3 DNA: TGTGCCAGTAGTATGGACAGGGATCAGCCCCAGCATTTT
CDR3 protein: CASSMDRDQPQHF

clone size: .
J gene: TRBJ1-2
V gene: TRBV2
D gene: .
CDR3 DNA: TGTGCCAGCAGTGGCGGGAACTATGGCTACACCTTC
CDR3 protein: CASSGGNYGYTF

clone size: few
J gene: TRBJ2-7
V gene: TRBV11-1
D gene: .
CDR3 DNA: TGTGCCAGCAGCTTAGAACCAGGGTTCACCTACGAGCAGTACTTC
CDR3 protein: CASSLEPGFTYEQYF

clone size: .
J gene: TRBJ2-2
V gene: TRBV5-3
D gene: .
CDR3 DNA: TGTGCCAGAAGCTTCGCGGTCGCGGGACGGACCGGGGAGCTGTTTTTT
CDR3 protein: CARSFAVAGRTGELFF

clone size: .
J gene: TRBJ1-2
V gene: TRBV2
D gene: TRBD1
CDR3 DNA: TGTGCCAGCAGGGGGACAGGGAACTATGGCTACACCTTC
CDR3 protein: CASRGTGNYGYTF

clone size: few
J gene: TRBJ1-2
V gene: TRBV5-1
D gene: TRBD1
CDR3 DNA: TGCGCCAGCAGCTCCACGCGGACAGGGCCGAATGGCTACACCTTC
CDR3 protein: CASSSTRTGPNGYTF

clone size: .
J gene: TRBJ1-5
V gene: TRBV10-1
D gene: TRBD1
CDR3 DNA: TGCGCCAGCATTCCCTTAGGGGGCAGGAGCAATCAGCCCCAGCATTTT
CDR3 protein: CASIPLGGRSNQPQHF

clone size: .
J gene: TRBJ2-2
V gene: TRBV5-1
D gene: TRBD2
CDR3 DNA: TGCGCCAGCAGCTTGTCCTTTAGCGGGGACACCGGGGAGCTGTTTTTT
CDR3 protein: CASSLSFSGDTGELFF

clone size: .
J gene: TRBJ2-1
V gene: TRBV19
D gene: .
CDR3 DNA: TGTGCCAGTAGTCATCAACAAGGGGGCGCGGGGTACAATGAGCAGTTCTTC
CDR3 protein: CASSHQQGGAGYNEQFF

clone size: .
J gene: TRBJ2-5
V gene: TRBV7-9
D gene: .
CDR3 DNA: TGTGCCAGCAGTTCCGGCCCGGCGCGGGAGACCCAGTACTTC
CDR3 protein: CASSSGPARETQYF

clone size: .
J gene: TRBJ2-3
V gene: TRBV30
D gene: .
CDR3 DNA: TGTGCCTGGAGTCCACAAGATACGCAGTATTTT
CDR3 protein: CAWSPQDTQYF

clone size: once
J gene: TRBJ1-1
V gene: TRBV10-3
D gene: .
CDR3 DNA: TGTGCCATCAGTGAGACAGGGAATTCGAACACTGAAGCTTTCTTT
CDR3 protein: CAISETGNSNTEAFF

clone size: .
J gene: TRBJ1-2
V gene: TRBV30
D gene: .
CDR3 DNA: TGTGCCTGGAGTTGGGGGGATGCTGGCTACACCTTC
CDR3 protein: CAWSWGDAGYTF

clone size: .
J gene: TRBJ1-2
V gene: TRBV4-1
D gene: .
CDR3 DNA: TGCGCCAGCAGCCAAGGTTCAGGGGCGAACTATGGCTACACCTTC
CDR3 protein: CASSQGSGANYGYTF

clone size: .
J gene: TRBJ2-2
V gene: TRBV3-1/TRBV3-2
D gene: TRBD2
CDR3 DNA: TGTGCCAGCAGCCAGGGGACTAGCGGGAGTTTGGTCACCGGGGAGCTGTTTTTT
CDR3 protein: CASSQGTSGSLVTGELFF

clone size: .
J gene: TRBJ2-1
V gene: TRBV28
D gene: .
CDR3 DNA: TGTGCCAGCACCCCCAGTTTTCGCGACAGGAGCTCCTACAATGAGCAGTTCTTC
CDR3 protein: CASTPSFRDRSSYNEQFF

clone size: .
J gene: TRBJ2-7
V gene: TRBV12-1
D gene: .
CDR3 DNA: TGTGCCAGCAGCACCGGGACAGGGGAGTTTAAGCAGTACTTC
CDR3 protein: CASSTGTGEFKQYF

clone size: .
J gene: TRBJ2-7
V gene: TRBV7-9
D gene: .
CDR3 DNA: TGTGCCAGCAGCCTGAGCCATTACGAGCAGTACTTC
CDR3 protein: CASSLSHYEQYF

clone size: once
J gene: TRBJ1-1
V gene: TRBV7-9
D gene: .
CDR3 DNA: TGTGCCAGCAGCTTATTGGCAGGCGAGAACACTGAAGCTTTCTTT
CDR3 protein: CASSLLAGENTEAFF

clone size: .
J gene: TRBJ1-1
V gene: TRBV19
D gene: .
CDR3 DNA: TGTGCCAGTAGTATAGGGGGGGCTGAAGCTTTCTTT
CDR3 protein: CASSIGGAEAFF

clone size: .
J gene: TRBJ2-7
V gene: TRBV3-1/TRBV3-2
D gene: .
CDR3 DNA: TGTGCCAGCAGCAAGGACGCCTCGGGGGACGAGCAGTACTTC
CDR3 protein: CASSKDASGDEQYF

clone size: .
J gene: TRBJ2-5
V gene: TRBV7-9
D gene: .
CDR3 DNA: TGTGCCAGCAGCCCAGCGGAGACCCAGTACTTC
CDR3 protein: CASSPAETQYF

clone size: .
J gene: TRBJ2-2
V gene: TRBV4-2
D gene: .
CDR3 DNA: TGTGCCAGCAGGGGCCGCGGGGTTTCGAACACCGGGGAGCTGTTTTTT
CDR3 protein: CASRGRGVSNTGELFF

clone size: .
J gene: TRBJ2-7
V gene: TRBV18
D gene: .
CDR3 DNA: TGTGCCAGCTCACCACTCGGCCTAGACTCCTACGAGCAGTACTTC
CDR3 protein: CASSPLGLDSYEQYF

clone size: .
J gene: TRBJ1-2
V gene: TRBV7-9
D gene: .
CDR3 DNA: TGTGCCAGCAGCTCATTCCCGGGACAAGGTGGCTACACCTTC
CDR3 protein: CASSSFPGQGGYTF